This T cell receptor (beta chain) was recovered during a study of CD8 T cells in Susac syndrome (dated by TCRdb to about 2019). For the study in its entirety: The study used repertoire sequencing to test whether antigen drove CD8+ T cell activation and differentiation in Susac syndrome. The paper's findings and limits, for the study overall: The study acknowledged that relatively few individuals were included in the TCR sequencing and HLA analysis.

RNA was extracted with the RNeasy kit and roughly 0.45 to 1 ug was reverse transcribed using random hexamers. TCR beta CDR3 regions were amplified with the immunoSEQ multiplex PCR assay covering 54 Vbeta and 13 Jbeta segments. To correct PCR amplification bias, a synthetic template baseline was used for both primer optimization and computational correction. The study's processing was this. Only productive sequences were kept, with reads annotated to V, D and J genes according to IMGT and analyzed in immunoSEQ Analyzer. To calculate clonality, Shannon entropy was normalized by log2 of the number of productive unique sequences and then subtracted from one. For each patient and control, public and private clones were evaluated within the 100 most prevalent clones. A clone was defined as Susac-specific if it was absent from the healthy and MS cohorts, from 1052 published viral clones and from other ImmuneACCESS disease sequences. TCRdb redid the processing of the public reads, applying fastp at Q25 and MiXCR, and retained in-frame beta chains. Each record represents a unique CDR3 protein, reported with the most common genes and DNA among its rows. It is TCRdb's table, rather than the study itself, that gives the V and J calls and clone size. This sample gives about 130,000 distinct CDR3 sequences in total; nearly 95% of them show up just once. More than 0.095% of the sample goes to the ten largest clones.

V lost 2 bases and J lost 7 bases; the stretch between them is 18 bases long. From cysteine to phenylalanine, the CDR3 is 17 amino acids long. The retained sequence is limited to the CDR3, 51 bases, with the frame set at the first base. CDR1 is given as LGHDT and CDR2 as YNNKEL, both from the germline V gene (reference sequence). Peripheral blood CD8+ and CD4+ T cells from healthy donors, Susac syndrome patients and multiple sclerosis patients were profiled by high-throughput TCR beta sequencing. Healthy donors were included as age- and sex-matched controls. CD8+ TEMRA cells were enriched by FACS, while bulk CD8+ and CD4+ T cells were purified by magnetic negative isolation. Blood was drawn into EDTA tubes, processed within 24 hours, and PBMCs were isolated by density gradient centrifugation. PBMCs intended for TCR sequencing were cryopreserved in liquid nitrogen and were subsequently thawed in a 37 degrees C water bath. Purity of sorted or isolated CD4+, CD8+ and CD8+ TEMRA cells was at least 90%.

This clonotype was detected only once. Its antigen is not yet known. The input lacks base qualities; no much larger clone sits a single base away. On its own, one read is weak support. This sequence originates from a human donor in good health. The V and J genes are TRBV3-1 and TRBJ1-6; confidence is insufficient to name the D gene. Sequenced sample: CD4+ T cells from PBMCs. The sequence in DNA is TGTGCCAGCAGCCAATCCCGACACGGGAAGGCGAATTCACCCCTCCACTTT. It encodes CASSQSRHGKANSPLHF.